This entry is about one TCR beta chain. Its antigen remains unknown. This sample is drawn from a study of vaccination effects on CD4 cells after COVID-19. Sequencing in the ViraFEST assay came after antigen-specific CD4+ T cells had been expanded with viral peptide pools, which were used to stimulate PBMC. With 10 to 11 days of culture completed, CD4+ T cells were isolated. Everyone in the study got two shots of either the BNT162b2 or mRNA-1273 vaccine. Previously uninfected by SARS-CoV-2, the vaccine recipients also showed negative nucleocapsid antibodies. Repertoires were generated with immunoSEQ multiplex PCR, while TCRdb's copy carries only in-frame clones and drops some. The data contain some 40,000 clones, roughly four fifths of them singletons. Whole-study results and caveats: Early timepoints after infection were absent, and convalescent patients were few in the study.

Germline V gives CDR1 LNHDA, CDR2 SQIVND (reference sequence). CDR3 length: 15 residues. V was pared by 5 bases and J by 1 base, with 13 bases between. The chain couples TRBV19 to TRBJ2-3; D remains ambiguous. The source material was CD4+ T cells from PBMCs cultured with HCoV-NL63 spike peptides, sampled after COVID-19 vaccination. The sequence derives from a human donor who received a COVID-19 vaccine. Some clones in this sample may be carry-over from other donors' samples. Written as DNA, the CDR3 is TGTGCCAGTAGTTCGTGGGTTGGTGGCACAGATACGCAGTATTTT. This sequence encodes CASSSWVGGTDTQYF.